The rows below give T cell receptor beta chains drawn from one sample of a study of regulatory T cells in long-lasting Graves disease. TCRdb re-called the multiplex PCR reads through MiXCR, storing one row per CDR3 protein. The sample holds about 620,000 distinct CDR3 sequences; around 17% are singletons and the top ten take about 20%. The same sample was also used in a study of T cells in Graves' hyperthyroidism and ophthalmopathy.

The sample was peripheral blood mononuclear cells (PBMCs), taken at new diagnosis, from a patient treated with antithyroid drugs. These receptors originate from a woman aged 30 to 39 with Graves disease. Each CDR3 is given with its conserved first and last residue. D genes are given only for firm matches. Expanded clones get a size class; other rows say once, few or many, or leave the size out.

v_gene	j_gene	abundance	d_gene	len	CDR3nt	CDR3aa
TRBV2	TRBJ1-4	many	NA	13	TGTGCCAGCAAGCGCAGGGATCGAGAAAAACTGTTTTTT	CASKRRDREKLFF
TRBV2	TRBJ1-4	many	TRBD1	14	TGTGCCAGCAGAGAGGGGACAGTTAATGAAAAACTGTTTTTT	CASREGTVNEKLFF
TRBV5-1	TRBJ2-7	many	NA	12	TGCGCCAGCAGCAATAGCGGCTACGAGCAGTACTTC	CASSNSGYEQYF
TRBV19	TRBJ2-1	NA	NA	15	TGTGCCAGTAGTGTCCGCCAGTTCTTGTACTATGAGCAGTTCTTC	CASSVRQFLYYEQFF
TRBV6-1	TRBJ1-4	many	NA	16	TGTGCCAGCAGTCGTACCACAGGTCGATTCGGTGAAAAACTGTTTTTT	CASSRTTGRFGEKLFF
TRBV7-2	TRBJ1-4	many	TRBD1	15	TGTGCCAGCAGCTCAAGCCAGGGGGGTCGCGAAAAACTGTTTTTT	CASSSSQGGREKLFF
TRBV20-1	TRBJ2-7	many	NA	13	TGCAGCCTTGTTCCGGGGGAGTTCCACGAGCAGTACTTC	CSLVPGEFHEQYF
TRBV28	TRBJ2-7	once	NA	14	TGTGCCGGCAGTTTAGGACGGCTCTCCTACGAGCAGTACTTC	CAGSLGRLSYEQYF
TRBV5-1	TRBJ2-1	NA	TRBD1	14	TGCGCCAGCAGGGGGACAGGGGGGTCCAATGAGCAGTTCTTC	CASRGTGGSNEQFF
TRBV29-1	TRBJ2-1	many	TRBD2	13	TGCAGCGTCGCGGGACTAGCGGGAGTAGAGCAGTTCTTC	CSVAGLAGVEQFF
TRBV5-1	TRBJ2-3	few	TRBD1	15	TGCGCCAGCAGCGCGGACAGGGGTAGCACAGATACGCAGTATTTT	CASSADRGSTDTQYF
TRBV7-9	TRBJ2-1	many	NA	15	TGTGCCAGCAGCGGGTTGGACGCCCCTAAGGTGGAGCAGTTCTTC	CASSGLDAPKVEQFF
TRBV4-2	TRBJ1-1	NA	TRBD1	16	TGTGCCAGCAGCCAAGATAGGGGGCGCAGGAGCACTGAAGCTTTCTTT	CASSQDRGRRSTEAFF
TRBV18	TRBJ2-3	NA	NA	15	TGTGCCAGCTCACCCCGGAGCGGAGCCACAGATACGCAGTATTTT	CASSPRSGATDTQYF
TRBV7-8	TRBJ2-1	NA	NA	15	TGTGCCAGCAGCTTAGAGGGCGGTCCCTACAATGAGCAGTTCTTC	CASSLEGGPYNEQFF
TRBV7-6	TRBJ1-4	few	TRBD1	15	TGTGCCAGCACACCAGGACAGGGACGCGGTGAAAAACTGTTTTTT	CASTPGQGRGEKLFF
TRBV7-9	TRBJ2-4	few	NA	14	TGTGCCAGCAGCTTAGTAGGGATCCAAAACATTCAGTACTTC	CASSLVGIQNIQYF
TRBV3-1	TRBJ2-5	few	NA	15	TGTGCCAGCAGCCAAGATCGTCAGGGTTGGGAGACCCAGTACTTC	CASSQDRQGWETQYF
TRBV11-2	TRBJ1-1	many	TRBD1	14	TGTGCCAGCAGCCGAACAGGGGTGAACACTGAAGCTTTCTTT	CASSRTGVNTEAFF
TRBV6-2/TRBV6-3	TRBJ2-7	many	NA	15	TGTGCCAGCAGCGATCCCGGAGACGGGAACTACGAGCAGTACTTC	CASSDPGDGNYEQYF
TRBV3-1	TRBJ2-3	NA	NA	15	TGTGCCAGCAGCCGTATCCCCCGAGGGCCAGATACGCAGTATTTT	CASSRIPRGPDTQYF
TRBV19	TRBJ1-1	few	TRBD1	15	TGTGCCAGCAATCCACAGGGGGCTATTAGGTCTGAAGCTTTCTTT	CASNPQGAIRSEAFF
TRBV5-1	TRBJ2-7	many	NA	14	TGCGCCAGCAGCCCCGGGAGCGGAGCCTACGAGCAGTACTTC	CASSPGSGAYEQYF
TRBV12-3/TRBV12-4	TRBJ2-6	NA	NA	13	TGTGCCAGCAGCCTCGATGGGGCCAACGTCCTGACTTTC	CASSLDGANVLTF
TRBV12-3/TRBV12-4	TRBJ1-2	many	NA	15	TGTGCCAGCAGTCTTGGGGTAGGTGGGGAATATGGCTACACCTTC	CASSLGVGGEYGYTF
TRBV6-1	TRBJ2-1	NA	TRBD2	15	TGTGCCAGCAGTGAACCCGGGGGGGCCGCAAATGAGCAGTTCTTC	CASSEPGGAANEQFF
TRBV6-1	TRBJ2-7	NA	TRBD1	15	TGTGCCAGCGGGGGACAGGGATCTAGGTCGCGCGAGCAGTACTTC	CASGGQGSRSREQYF
TRBV9	TRBJ2-1	few	NA	15	TGTGCCAGCAGCTTTAGCGAAACATCCTACAATGAGCAGTTCTTC	CASSFSETSYNEQFF
TRBV9	TRBJ1-3	few	NA	13	TGTGCCAGCAGCGCCGACTCTGGAAACACCATATATTTT	CASSADSGNTIYF
TRBV24-1	TRBJ2-1	NA	NA	15	TGTGCCACCAGTGATGCTAGCGCCCAGAGAGGTGAGCAGTTCTTC	CATSDASAQRGEQFF
TRBV7-9	TRBJ2-1	many	TRBD2	18	TGTGCCAGCAGCCCCGGGACAGGGATAGCGGGAGGGCCCTATGAGCAGTTCTTC	CASSPGTGIAGGPYEQFF
TRBV9	TRBJ1-5	few	TRBD1	18	TGTGCCAGCAGCGTAATTAAGCAGGGGACAGAGAGCAATCAGCCCCAGCATTTT	CASSVIKQGTESNQPQHF
TRBV6-2/TRBV6-3	TRBJ2-1	NA	TRBD2	16	TGTGCCAGCAGTGACGAAGCGGGAGGACCCTACAATGAGCAGTTCTTC	CASSDEAGGPYNEQFF
TRBV28	TRBJ1-3	few	NA	15	TGTGCCAGCAGTTTTGGACAGCTTCTTAGAAACACCATATATTTT	CASSFGQLLRNTIYF
TRBV12-3/TRBV12-4	TRBJ1-1	NA	NA	15	TGTGCCAGCAGCATACCCAAGGGGGTGGGCACTGAAGCTTTCTTT	CASSIPKGVGTEAFF
TRBV3-1	TRBJ2-7	few	NA	11	TGTGCCAGCGGCAAAGGTAGCGAGCAGTACTTC	CASGKGSEQYF
TRBV5-1	TRBJ2-3	few	TRBD1	16	TGCGCCAGCAGCTCGGGGACAGGGGCAAGGGCTGATACGCAGTATTTT	CASSSGTGARADTQYF
TRBV6-5	TRBJ2-7	many	TRBD2	17	TGTGCCAGCAGTTACTCTGGGTCCCGAGCGGGAGCCTACGAGCAGTACTTC	CASSYSGSRAGAYEQYF
TRBV28	TRBJ2-5	many	TRBD2	16	TGTGCCAGCAGCCGTCTGGGGGCGGGAGGCCAAGAGACCCAGTACTTC	CASSRLGAGGQETQYF
TRBV12-3/TRBV12-4	TRBJ2-1	NA	TRBD2	16	TGTGCCAGCAGTCACGGACTAGCGGGAGCGTACAATGAGCAGTTCTTC	CASSHGLAGAYNEQFF
TRBV29-1	TRBJ2-7	NA	NA	12	TGCAGCGTCCAATCCAGGGAGCTCGAGCAGTACTTC	CSVQSRELEQYF
TRBV5-1	TRBJ1-2	few	NA	14	TGCGCCAGCCGGACGACGGCGGGGGGCCATGGCTACACCTTC	CASRTTAGGHGYTF
TRBV28	TRBJ2-2	few	NA	17	TGTGCCAGCAGTTTTCCCCAGGGGCGCACGGACACCGGGGAGCTGTTTTTT	CASSFPQGRTDTGELFF
TRBV19	TRBJ2-3	few	TRBD2	21	TGTGCCAGTAGTTCAAGGATATCGGCGGGAGGAGACACTCCTAGCACAGATACGCAGTATTTT	CASSSRISAGGDTPSTDTQYF
TRBV28	TRBJ1-1	few	NA	12	TGTGCCAGCAGTTTAATTGGGGCTCGGGCTTTCTTT	CASSLIGARAFF
TRBV6-6	TRBJ2-7	many	NA	12	TGTGCCAGCAGTTACTCGGGGCACGAGCAGTACTTC	CASSYSGHEQYF
TRBV24-1	TRBJ2-2	many	NA	16	TGTGCCACCAGTGATTTGACCAGGGGCGACACCGGGGAGCTGTTTTTT	CATSDLTRGDTGELFF